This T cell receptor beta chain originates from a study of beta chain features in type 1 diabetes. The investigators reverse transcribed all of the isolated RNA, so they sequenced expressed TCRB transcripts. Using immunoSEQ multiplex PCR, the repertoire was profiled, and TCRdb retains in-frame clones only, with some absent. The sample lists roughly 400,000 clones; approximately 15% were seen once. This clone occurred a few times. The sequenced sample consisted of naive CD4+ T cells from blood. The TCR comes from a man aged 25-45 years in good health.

The CDR3 DNA reads as TGTGCCATCAGTGATTATAAGGGAAATTATGGCTACACCTTC. Protein product: CAISDYKGNYGYTF. The chain carries TRBV10-3 and TRBJ1-2; D gene uncertain. This CDR3 has 14 amino acids. Trimming stripped 3 bases from V and 5 bases from J, with 13 bases between. CDR1 and CDR2 (germline): ENHRY, SYGVKD.